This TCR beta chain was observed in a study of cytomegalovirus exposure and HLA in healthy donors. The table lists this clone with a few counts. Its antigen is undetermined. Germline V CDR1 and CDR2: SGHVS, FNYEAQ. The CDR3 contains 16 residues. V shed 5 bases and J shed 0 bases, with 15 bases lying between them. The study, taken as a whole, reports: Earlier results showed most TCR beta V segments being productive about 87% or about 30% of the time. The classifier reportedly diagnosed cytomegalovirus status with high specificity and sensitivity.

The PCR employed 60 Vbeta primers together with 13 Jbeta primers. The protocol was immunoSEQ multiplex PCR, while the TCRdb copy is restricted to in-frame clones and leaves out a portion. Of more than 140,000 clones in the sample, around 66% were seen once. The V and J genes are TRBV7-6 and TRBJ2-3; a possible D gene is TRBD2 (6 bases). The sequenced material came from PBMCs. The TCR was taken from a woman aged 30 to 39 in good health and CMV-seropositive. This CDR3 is CASSRPLAHSTDTQYF. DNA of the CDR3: TGTGCCAGCAGCCGCCCGCTAGCGCATAGCACAGATACGCAGTATTTT.